The sequence of this T cell receptor (beta chain) was determined in a study of shared clonotypes between healthy human individuals. Whole-study context: The plates for each donor numbered three CD4 naive, three CD4 memory, two CD8 naive and one CD8 memory. The study's findings and limits: Non-shared clonotypes had lower generation probabilities than those shared by all four donors.

There are a few counts of this clone. Its specificity is unknown. With 7 bases removed from V and 0 bases from J, the gap between germline ends came to 13 bases. Per the germline V gene, CDR1 is MNHNY and CDR2 is SVGAGI (reference sequence). The CDR3 loop spans 15 amino acids. Donors, without exception, were Caucasian adults residing in Nashville, Tennessee. Assay execution proceeded at the deep level. Profiled with immunoSEQ multiplex PCR; TCRdb holds only in-frame clones, not every one. The repertoire holds 550,000 to 850,000 clones, with over 60% as singletons. This receptor was taken from a woman aged 30 to 39 in good health. The sample was memory CD4+ T cells sorted from blood. Subset meaning: CD45RA-negative fraction. V and J are TRBV6-6 and TRBJ2-1; no reliable D call. The CDR3 region is CASTLDLDSYNEQFF. The CDR3 nucleotides read TGTGCCAGCACCTTAGATCTCGACTCCTACAATGAGCAGTTCTTC.